These T cell receptor beta chains were read from a single sample in a study of beta chain features in type 1 diabetes. Assay used: immunoSEQ multiplex PCR; TCRdb lists only in-frame clones, some missing. Of about 640,000 clones listed, under 15% are singletons. The sequencing sample was made of naive CD4+ T cells from blood. These TCRs come from a man aged 25 to 40 with type 1 diabetes. The CDR3 runs from the conserved cysteine through the conserved F or W. Fields, in order: clone size, V gene, D gene, J gene, CDR3 protein, CDR3 DNA. A D gene is named only where the DNA matches it firmly. Rows give clone size only sometimes, using once, few, many, or a class for an expanded clone.

few	TRBV28	-	TRBJ2-5	CASSRTEAFGETQYF	TGTGCCAGCAGTCGCACCGAGGCCTTCGGGGAGACCCAGTACTTC
few	TRBV7-9	-	TRBJ2-5	CASSHVPGVGETQYF	TGTGCCAGCAGCCACGTTCCGGGGGTAGGGGAGACCCAGTACTTC
-	TRBV9	-	TRBJ2-7	CASNVREGEQYF	TGTGCCAGCAACGTTAGGGAAGGCGAGCAGTACTTC
-	TRBV5-6	-	TRBJ1-5	CASTKGRAGNQPQHF	TGTGCCAGCACTAAGGGGAGGGCAGGAAATCAGCCCCAGCATTTT
-	TRBV7-8	TRBD1	TRBJ2-7	CASSPFRDRFSYEQYF	TGTGCCAGCAGCCCCTTCCGGGACAGGTTCTCCTACGAGCAGTACTTC
-	TRBV7-2	TRBD1	TRBJ1-6	CASTLTGTHSPLHF	TGTGCCAGCACCTTGACAGGGACGCATTCACCCCTCCACTTT
-	TRBV4-1	-	TRBJ2-2	CASSQWGPDDGELFF	TGCGCCAGCAGCCAATGGGGGCCCGATGACGGGGAGCTGTTTTTT
few	TRBV28	-	TRBJ1-2	CASSLGQLNYGYTF	TGTGCCAGCAGTTTGGGACAACTTAACTATGGCTACACCTTC
-	TRBV19	-	TRBJ1-2	CASSSAAGGYGYTF	TGTGCCAGTAGTTCGGCGGCGGGAGGCTATGGCTACACCTTC
-	TRBV5-6	-	TRBJ2-1	CASSLDSLGYNEQFF	TGTGCCAGCAGCTTGGACAGCCTAGGGTACAATGAGCAGTTCTTC
-	TRBV2	-	TRBJ1-4	CASSESQRRGEKLFF	TGTGCCAGCAGTGAAAGTCAACGGCGGGGTGAAAAACTGTTTTTT
-	TRBV10-3	-	TRBJ1-2	CAISEHQGRYGYTF	TGTGCCATCAGTGAGCATCAGGGCCGATATGGCTACACCTTC
-	TRBV27	TRBD2	TRBJ2-1	CASSLRPTSGVVNEQFF	TGTGCCAGCAGTTTAAGGCCCACTAGCGGGGTTGTGAATGAGCAGTTCTTC
few	TRBV10-2	TRBD2	TRBJ2-1	CASSTGLAGSSYNEQFF	TGCGCCAGCAGTACGGGACTAGCGGGGAGCTCCTACAATGAGCAGTTCTTC
-	TRBV11-3	-	TRBJ2-7	CASSPEGDNYEQYF	TGTGCCAGCAGCCCAGAGGGTGATAACTACGAGCAGTACTTC
-	TRBV11-2	-	TRBJ2-7	CASSSLYRGEQYF	TGTGCCAGCAGCTCCCTTTATCGGGGGGAGCAGTACTTC
few	TRBV6-6	-	TRBJ1-5	CASSYNRDQPQHF	TGTGCCAGCAGTTACAATCGGGATCAGCCCCAGCATTTT
-	TRBV27	TRBD1	TRBJ1-1	CASSLWGQPNTEAFF	TGTGCCAGCAGTTTATGGGGACAGCCGAACACTGAAGCTTTCTTT
-	TRBV7-8	TRBD1	TRBJ2-5	CASSSPTGGQETQYF	TGTGCCAGCAGCTCCCCGACAGGGGGCCAAGAGACCCAGTACTTC
-	TRBV5-1	TRBD1	TRBJ1-2	CASSPATGVGYTF	TGCGCCAGCAGCCCGGCGACAGGGGTCGGCTACACCTTC
-	TRBV9	-	TRBJ2-5	CASSGSGAEETQYF	TGTGCCAGCAGCGGCTCCGGGGCAGAAGAGACCCAGTACTTC
few	TRBV7-8	-	TRBJ2-7	CASSFRPTGEQYF	TGTGCCAGCAGCTTTCGGCCCACGGGCGAGCAGTACTTC
-	TRBV28	-	TRBJ2-7	CASSTAGSPREYEQYF	TGTGCCAGCAGCACGGCGGGGTCACCCAGGGAGTACGAGCAGTACTTC
few	TRBV7-9	-	TRBJ2-1	CASSLERQGRQFF	TGTGCCAGCAGCTTAGAACGTCAGGGTAGGCAGTTCTTC
-	TRBV2	-	TRBJ2-6	CASRTGTGYSGANVLTF	TGTGCCAGCAGAACCGGGACCGGTTACTCTGGGGCCAACGTCCTGACTTTC
-	TRBV28	-	TRBJ2-5	CASRGTPETQYF	TGTGCCAGCAGGGGCACGCCGGAGACCCAGTACTTC